A single sample is the source of the 26 T cell receptor beta chains below, sequenced in a study of blood T cell repertoires in COVID-19. Libraries were prepared by immunoSEQ multiplex PCR; TCRdb keeps only in-frame clonotypes and omits some of them. This table holds approximately 300,000 clones, approximately 89% found once. Sample: PBMCs or T cells enriched from blood (not recorded which). These receptors were taken from a woman in her 30s who had recovered from COVID-19.

The V and J genes are TRBV5-1 and TRBJ1-2; tentatively, D is TRBD1 (5 bases). Germline lookup yields CDR1 SGHRS and CDR2 YFSETQ. This CDR3 is built from 17 residues. Trimming cost V 4 bases and J 4 bases, with 23 bases left between them. The CDR3 here is CASSLAVGRGSFYGYTF. The CDR3 nucleotides are TGCGCCAGCAGCCTTGCGGTAGGTCGGGGGAGCTTCTATGGCTACACCTTC.

This rearrangement joins TRBV4-1 to TRBJ1-2, with D unclear. The CDR3 is 16 residues long. V was shortened by 2 bases and J by 8 bases, with 21 bases between the two germline ends. CDR1 is MGHRA and CDR2 is YSYEKL in the germline V gene. The CDR3 DNA follows: TGCGCCAGCAGCCAACGGCGGGTGAGGTTTTCTTCGGGCTACACCTTC. As protein: CASSQRRVRFSSGYTF.

The V gene is TRBV11-2, the J gene TRBJ1-4; D is ambiguous. The CDR3 is 14 amino acids. V lost 5 bases and J lost 6, with 13 bases in between. Per the germline V gene, CDR1 is SGHAT and CDR2 is FQNNGV. The CDR3 is CASSVLLTDEKLFF. For the CDR3, the DNA is TGTGCCAGCAGCGTCCTATTAACAGATGAAAAACTGTTTTTT. Together with reference TRBV11-2 and TRBJ1-4, the CDR3 gives the full variable domain: EAGVAQSPRYKIIEKRQSVAFWCNPISGHATLYWYQQILGQGPKLLIQFQNNGVVDDSQLPKDRFSAERLKGVDSTLKIQPAKLEDSAVYLCASSVLLTDEKLFFGSGTQLSVL.

The V call is TRBV29-1, the J call TRBJ2-6; 7 bases are a match to TRBD1. Germline CDR1 reads SQVTM; CDR2 reads ANQGSEA. The CDR3 consists of 16 residues. The junction had 9 bases not matched to a gene; V was cut back by 3 bases and J by 4 bases. The CDR3 nucleotides read TGCAGCGTTGACGGCAGGGGGTCCGCAGGGGCCAACGTCCTGACTTTC. Protein: CSVDGRGSAGANVLTF.

The rearrangement joins TRBV7-3 to TRBJ1-2; no clear D gene. V was clipped by 1 base and J by 5 bases, with 11 bases between them. Germline V gene sequence: CDR1 SGHTA, CDR2 FQGTGA. The CDR3 sequence is 14 residues long. The DNA of the CDR3 is TGTGCCAGCAGCTTAAATTTAGTTCCTTATGGCTACACCTTC. It codes for CASSLNLVPYGYTF.

The chain uses TRBV19 and TRBJ1-1; D remains unclear. The CDR3 loop spans 14 amino acids. The V and J ends lost 8 bases and 5 bases respectively, with 18 bases between them. Per germline, CDR1 LNHDA and CDR2 SQIVND (reference sequence). The CDR3: CASERTPGRTEAFF. CDR3 DNA sequence: TGTGCCAGTGAACGGACGCCGGGGAGGACTGAAGCTTTCTTT.

The rearrangement uses TRBV19 and TRBJ1-1; 9 bases map to TRBD1. V was clipped by 5 bases and J by 0 bases; unmatched bases: 10. CDR3 length: 17 residues. The germline V gene has CDR1 LNHDA and CDR2 SQIVND (reference sequence). The CDR3 reads CASSPQGAVAMNTEAFF. The CDR3 bases are TGTGCCAGTAGTCCACAGGGGGCAGTCGCTATGAACACTGAAGCTTTCTTT.

The V call is TRBV11-2, the J call TRBJ2-7; a weak D match, TRBD2 (5 bases). The V and J ends lost 7 bases and 6 bases respectively, with 19 bases between them. Per the germline V gene, CDR1 is SGHAT and CDR2 is FQNNGV. The CDR3 loop spans 14 amino acids. CDR3 loop: CASTPGVPGFEQYF. The CDR3 nucleotides read TGTGCCAGCACCCCCGGGGTCCCCGGGTTCGAGCAGTACTTC.

V is TRBV20-1 and J is TRBJ1-2; D may be TRBD1 (6 bases). Trimming removed 3 bases at V and 4 bases at J, with 21 bases between. Germline CDR1 and CDR2: DFQATT and SNEGSKA (reference sequence). The CDR3 loop spans 16 amino acids. In DNA form, the CDR3 reads TGCAGTGCTAGTGTGGGACAACTGACCTCAAGCTATGGCTACACCTTC. Its protein is CSASVGQLTSSYGYTF.

The V gene is TRBV3-1 (or the pseudogene TRBV3-2), the J gene TRBJ2-5; TRBD2 aligns across 9 bases. The CDR3 consists of 19 residues. The junction had 20 bases not matched to a gene; V was cut back by 4 bases and J by 5 bases. CDR1 LGHDT and CDR2 YNNKEL come from the germline V gene (reference sequence). The CDR3 here is CASSRGIGGGAGSEETQYF. CDR3 DNA: TGTGCCAGCAGCCGAGGTATTGGCGGGGGGGCCGGATCTGAGGAGACCCAGTACTTC.

The genes are TRBV12-3 or TRBV12-4 and TRBJ2-5; unclear D gene. The V gene lost 6 bases and the J gene lost 2 bases, with 10 bases spanning the gap. This CDR3 is 13 amino acids long. For the CDR3, the DNA is TGTGCCAGCAGACGGAGTCCACAAGAGACCCAGTACTTC. Protein: CASRRSPQETQYF.

This sequence joins TRBV19 and TRBJ2-7; D possibly corresponds to TRBD1 (6 bases). Trimming removed 5 bases from V and 0 bases from J, with 14 bases in between. Germline CDR1 reads LNHDA; CDR2 reads SQIVND (reference sequence). The CDR3 has 15 amino acids. In DNA form, the CDR3 reads TGTGCCAGTAGTCCCGATACAGGGAACTCCTACGAGCAGTACTTC. This gives the protein CASSPDTGNSYEQYF.

This chain uses TRBV28 with TRBJ2-3; D perhaps matches TRBD2 (5 bases). The CDR3 extends over 17 amino acids. Trimming left V 7 bases short and J 2 bases short, with 22 bases between. Looked up from germline, CDR1 is MDHEN and CDR2 is SYDVKM. CDR3 sequence reads: CASTPVGVPRDTDTQYF. The CDR3 nucleotides read TGTGCCAGCACCCCTGTCGGGGTCCCGAGGGACACAGATACGCAGTATTTT.

The V call is TRBV7-9, the J call TRBJ1-1; D is undetermined. The CDR3 totals 14 residues. Germline CDR1 is SEHNR and CDR2 is FQNEAQ (reference sequence). With 1 base removed from V and 5 bases from J, the gap between germline ends came to 11 bases. Here the CDR3 DNA reads TGTGCCAGCAGCTTAGAGTCAGGTTGGACTGAAGCTTTCTTT. This encodes CASSLESGWTEAFF. Supplemented by reference TRBV7-9 and TRBJ1-1, the full variable domain reads DTGVSQNPRHKITKRGQNVTFRCDPISEHNRLYWYRQTLGQGPEFLTYFQNEAQLEKSRLLSDRFSAERPKGSFSTLEIQRTEQGDSAMYLCASSLESGWTEAFFGQGTRLTVV.

The rearrangement joins TRBV6-2 or TRBV6-3 to TRBJ2-3, with D possibly being TRBD2 (6 bases). V dropped 2 bases and J dropped 2 bases, with 11 bases sitting between them. Per germline, CDR1 MNHEY and CDR2 SVGEGT. The CDR3 has 15 residues. The CDR3 protein is CASSYSGYYTDTQYF. The CDR3 DNA reads TGTGCCAGCAGTTACAGCGGGTACTACACAGATACGCAGTATTTT.

The genes are TRBV5-1 and TRBJ1-4; 8 nucleotides agree with TRBD1. V shed 4 bases and J 8 bases; nucleotides not matched to a gene: 7. This CDR3 comprises 14 residues. Germline CDR1 reads SGHRS; CDR2 reads YFSETQ. This chain's CDR3 is CASSPDRGGEKLFF. DNA of the CDR3: TGCGCCAGCAGCCCTGACAGGGGTGGAGAAAAACTGTTTTTT.

V and J are TRBV18 and TRBJ2-1; TRBD2 aligns across 9 bases. Germline assignment: CDR1 KGHSH and CDR2 LQKENI. With 1 base clipped from V and 5 bases from J, the junction kept 6 bases outside the gene matches. The CDR3 has 16 amino acids. DNA for the CDR3: TGTGCCAGCTCACCACGGGTAGCGGGGGTCGACAATGAGCAGTTCTTC. This gives the protein CASSPRVAGVDNEQFF.

V and J are TRBV28 and TRBJ1-1; TRBD1 aligns across 11 bases. This CDR3 is built from 18 residues. The junction had 10 bases not matched to a gene; V was cut back by 4 bases and J by 0 bases. Germline V lookup: CDR1 MDHEN, CDR2 SYDVKM. CDR3 amino acids: CASSWGDRGDPMNTEAFF. CDR3 nucleotide sequence: TGTGCCAGCAGTTGGGGGGACAGGGGGGACCCTATGAACACTGAAGCTTTCTTT.

Regarding this clone: A junction end diverges from the germline sequence, so it may reflect a read error. The rearrangement joins TRBV4-1 to TRBJ1-6; TRBD1 matches at 10 bases. This CDR3 is 17 amino acids long. Germline CDR1 and CDR2: MGHRA and YSYEKL. CDR3 coding DNA: TGCGCCAGCAGGCAAGCGACTCAGGACAGGGGGAGGTCACCCCTCCACTTT. Amino acids: CASRQATQDRGRSPLHF.

The V gene is TRBV5-1, the J gene TRBJ2-5; D unclear. V lost 0 bases and J lost 4, with 16 bases in between. CDR1 and CDR2 from the germline V gene are SGHRS and YFSETQ. The CDR3 consists of 16 residues. CDR3 sequence (DNA): TGCGCCAGCAGCTTGGTGTCTGGGCTCGTGCTAGAGACCCAGTACTTC. Its translation is CASSLVSGLVLETQYF.

The V gene is TRBV2, the J gene TRBJ2-7; 8 bases agree with TRBD1. The ends lost 7 bases at V and 6 bases at J; junction bases unmatched: 8. The length of the CDR3 is 13 residues. Germline assignment: CDR1 SNHLY and CDR2 FYNNEI. DNA of the CDR3: TGTGCCAGCAATGGACAGGGTACTGGCGAGCAGTACTTC. It yields the protein CASNGQGTGEQYF.

The chain employs TRBV29-1 and TRBJ1-2, with D uncertain. Looked up from germline, CDR1 is SQVTM and CDR2 is ANQGSEA. The V gene lost 3 bases and the J gene lost 4 bases, with 12 bases spanning the gap. This CDR3 spans 13 amino acids. CDR3 sequence (DNA): TGCAGCGTTGACGGCGGCGGCTCCTATGGCTACACCTTC. Protein: CSVDGGGSYGYTF. The entire variable domain, with the rest obtained from reference TRBV29-1 and TRBJ1-2, is as follows: SAVISQKPSRDICQRGTSLTIQCQVDSQVTMMFWYRQQPGQSLTLIATANQGSEATYESGFVIDKFPISRPNLTFSTLTVSNMSPEDSSIYLCSVDGGGSYGYTFGSGTRLTVV.

The chain links TRBV3-1 (or the pseudogene TRBV3-2) to TRBJ2-3, with D possibly TRBD2 on 6 matching bases. The V end was cut by 0 bases, the J end by 1 base, with 11 bases between. Germline CDR1 LGHDT, CDR2 YNNKEL (reference sequence). The CDR3 extends over 16 amino acids. As DNA, the CDR3 is TGTGCCAGCAGCCAAGATGGAGGGCCGCGCACAGATACGCAGTATTTT. Translation gives CASSQDGGPRTDTQYF.

V and J are TRBV19 and TRBJ1-2, with D possibly being TRBD1 (5 bases). Trimming took off 3 bases at V and 8 bases at J, with 25 bases between the two ends. Looked up from germline, CDR1 is LNHDA and CDR2 is SQIVND (reference sequence). The CDR3 is 17 amino acids. CDR3 DNA: TGTGCCAGTAGTATCCCGGGACTCAGGGATACGTCGGGAGGCTACACCTTC. This encodes CASSIPGLRDTSGGYTF.

The V and J genes are TRBV20-1 and TRBJ1-2, with D hard to call. The CDR3 is 13 amino acids. Germline CDR1 reads DFQATT; CDR2 reads SNEGSKA (reference sequence). Trimming pared 3 bases from V and 4 bases from J, leaving 12 bases between. The CDR3 DNA is TGCAGTGCTAGTGAGTCAGGCTCCTATGGCTACACCTTC. Protein product: CSASESGSYGYTF.

The chain joins TRBV11-3 to TRBJ2-1, with 7 bases fitting TRBD2. Germline V gene data show CDR1 as SGHNT and CDR2 as YENEEA. V lost 7 bases to trimming and J lost 3 bases; unmatched junction nucleotides: 9. The CDR3 contains 15 residues. The CDR3 sequence: CASKHSGADYNEQFF. The CDR3 coding sequence is TGTGCCAGCAAACACAGCGGGGCCGACTACAATGAGCAGTTCTTC.